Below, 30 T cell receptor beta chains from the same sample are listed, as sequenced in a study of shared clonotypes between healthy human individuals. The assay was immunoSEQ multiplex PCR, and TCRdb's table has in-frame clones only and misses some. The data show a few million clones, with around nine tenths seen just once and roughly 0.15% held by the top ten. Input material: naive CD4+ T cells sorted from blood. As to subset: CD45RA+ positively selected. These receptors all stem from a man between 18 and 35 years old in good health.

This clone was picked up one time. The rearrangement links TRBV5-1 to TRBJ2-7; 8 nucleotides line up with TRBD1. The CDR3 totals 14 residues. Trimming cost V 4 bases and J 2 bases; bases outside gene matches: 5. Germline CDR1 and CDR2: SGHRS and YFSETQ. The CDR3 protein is CASSATGVTYEQYF. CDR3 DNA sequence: TGCGCCAGCAGCGCGACAGGGGTGACCTACGAGCAGTACTTC.

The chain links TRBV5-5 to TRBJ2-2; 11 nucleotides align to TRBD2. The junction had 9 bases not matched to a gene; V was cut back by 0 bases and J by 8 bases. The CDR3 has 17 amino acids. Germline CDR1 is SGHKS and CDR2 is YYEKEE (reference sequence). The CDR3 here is CASSLDATSGNRGELFF. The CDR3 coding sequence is TGTGCCAGCAGCTTGGATGCGACTAGCGGGAATCGGGGGGAGCTGTTTTTT.

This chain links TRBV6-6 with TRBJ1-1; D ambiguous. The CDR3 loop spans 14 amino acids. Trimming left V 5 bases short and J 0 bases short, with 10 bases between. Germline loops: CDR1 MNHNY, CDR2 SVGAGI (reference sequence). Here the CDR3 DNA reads TGTGCCAGCAGTCTCCAGTCCATGAACACTGAAGCTTTCTTT. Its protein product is CASSLQSMNTEAFF.

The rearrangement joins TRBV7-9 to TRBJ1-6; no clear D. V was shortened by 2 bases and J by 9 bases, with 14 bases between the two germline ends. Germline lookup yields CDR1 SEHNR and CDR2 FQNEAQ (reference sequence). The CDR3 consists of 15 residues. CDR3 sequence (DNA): TGTGCCAGCAGCTTATCCTTTAGTAGGATTTCACCCCTCCACTTT. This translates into CASSLSFSRISPLHF.

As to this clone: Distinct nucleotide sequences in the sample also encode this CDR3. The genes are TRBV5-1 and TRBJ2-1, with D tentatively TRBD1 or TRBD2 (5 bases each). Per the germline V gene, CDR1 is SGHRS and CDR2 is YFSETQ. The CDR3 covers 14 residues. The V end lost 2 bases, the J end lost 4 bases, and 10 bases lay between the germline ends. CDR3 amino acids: CASSFPGPYNEQFF. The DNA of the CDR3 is TGCGCCAGCAGCTTTCCGGGACCATACAATGAGCAGTTCTTC.

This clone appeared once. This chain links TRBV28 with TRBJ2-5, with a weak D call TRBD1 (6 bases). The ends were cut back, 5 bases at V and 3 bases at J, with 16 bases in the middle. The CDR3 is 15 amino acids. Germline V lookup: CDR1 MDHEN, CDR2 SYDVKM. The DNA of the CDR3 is TGTGCCAGCAGTCCAGACAGGACTTTAAAAGAGACCCAGTACTTC. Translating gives CASSPDRTLKETQYF.

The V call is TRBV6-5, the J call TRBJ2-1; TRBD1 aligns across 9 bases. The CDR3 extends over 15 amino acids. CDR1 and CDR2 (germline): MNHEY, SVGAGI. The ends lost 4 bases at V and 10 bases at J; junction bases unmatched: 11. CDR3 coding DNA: TGTGCCAGCAGTTGGACAGGGGCCCCCCCATCAGAGCAGTTCTTC. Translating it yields CASSWTGAPPSEQFF.

The CDR3 is CASSLLFSGNEQYF. In nucleotides, the CDR3 is TGTGCCAGCTCCCTCCTTTTTTCCGGGAACGAGCAGTACTTC. This chain links TRBV28 with TRBJ2-7; tentative D call: TRBD2 (5 bases). V was cut by 8 bases and J by 5 bases, with 19 bases left in between. Germline-derived CDR1 and CDR2 are MDHEN and SYDVKM. The CDR3 is made up of 14 amino acids.

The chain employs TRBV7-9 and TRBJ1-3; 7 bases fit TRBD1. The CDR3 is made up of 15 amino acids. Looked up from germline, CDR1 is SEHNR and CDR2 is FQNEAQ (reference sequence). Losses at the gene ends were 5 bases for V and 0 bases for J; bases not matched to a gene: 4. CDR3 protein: CASSPTGDSGNTIYF. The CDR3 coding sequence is TGTGCCAGCAGCCCAACAGGGGACTCTGGAAACACCATATATTTT.

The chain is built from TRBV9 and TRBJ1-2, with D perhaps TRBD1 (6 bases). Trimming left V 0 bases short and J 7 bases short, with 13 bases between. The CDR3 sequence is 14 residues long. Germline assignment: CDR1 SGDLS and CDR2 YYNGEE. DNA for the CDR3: TGTGCCAGCAGCGTAGGTATCGGGACAATTGGCTACACCTTC. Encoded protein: CASSVGIGTIGYTF.

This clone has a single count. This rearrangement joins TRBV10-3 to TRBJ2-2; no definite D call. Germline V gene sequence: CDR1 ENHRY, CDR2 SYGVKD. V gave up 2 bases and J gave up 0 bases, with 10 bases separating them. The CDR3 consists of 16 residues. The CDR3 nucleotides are TGTGCCATCAGTGAGCGGGCTGGATCGAACACCGGGGAGCTGTTTTTT. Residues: CAISERAGSNTGELFF.

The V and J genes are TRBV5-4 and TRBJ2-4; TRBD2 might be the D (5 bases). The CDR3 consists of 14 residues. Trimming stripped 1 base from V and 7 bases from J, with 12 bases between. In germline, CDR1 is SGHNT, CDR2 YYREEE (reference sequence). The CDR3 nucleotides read TGTGCCAGCAGCTTGAACGAGGGCCCGAACATTCAGTACTTC. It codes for CASSLNEGPNIQYF. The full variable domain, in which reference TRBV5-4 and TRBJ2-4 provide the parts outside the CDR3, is ETGVTQSPTHLIKTRGQQVTLRCSSQSGHNTVSWYQQALGQGPQFIFQYYREEENGRGNFPPRFSGLQFPNYSSELNVNALELDDSALYLCASSLNEGPNIQYFGAGTRLSVL.

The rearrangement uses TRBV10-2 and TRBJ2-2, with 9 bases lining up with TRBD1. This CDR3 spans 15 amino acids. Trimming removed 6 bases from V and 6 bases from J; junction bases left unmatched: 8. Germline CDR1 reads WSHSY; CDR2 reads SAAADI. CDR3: CASRVTGGAPGELFF. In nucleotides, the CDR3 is TGCGCCAGCAGGGTTACAGGGGGCGCACCCGGGGAGCTGTTTTTT.

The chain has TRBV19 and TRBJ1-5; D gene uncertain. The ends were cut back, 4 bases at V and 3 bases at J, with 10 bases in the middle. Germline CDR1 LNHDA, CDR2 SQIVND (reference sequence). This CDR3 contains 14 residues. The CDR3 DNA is TGTGCCAGTAGTAGGACGGGGTACAATCAGCCCCAGCATTTT. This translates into CASSRTGYNQPQHF. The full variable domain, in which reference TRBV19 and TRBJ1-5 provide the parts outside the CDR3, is DGGITQSPKYLFRKEGQNVTLSCEQNLNHDAMYWYRQDPGQGLRLIYYSQIVNDFQKGDIAEGYSVSREKKESFPLTVTSAQKNPTAFYLCASSRTGYNQPQHFGDGTRLSIL.

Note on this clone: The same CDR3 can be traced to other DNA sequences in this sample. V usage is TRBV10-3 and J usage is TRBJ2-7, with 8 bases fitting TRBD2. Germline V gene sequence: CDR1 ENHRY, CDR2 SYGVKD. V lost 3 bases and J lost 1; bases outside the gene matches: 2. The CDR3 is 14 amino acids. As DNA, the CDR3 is TGTGCCATCAGTGACTTAGCGGGGTCCTACGAGCAGTACTTC. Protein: CAISDLAGSYEQYF.

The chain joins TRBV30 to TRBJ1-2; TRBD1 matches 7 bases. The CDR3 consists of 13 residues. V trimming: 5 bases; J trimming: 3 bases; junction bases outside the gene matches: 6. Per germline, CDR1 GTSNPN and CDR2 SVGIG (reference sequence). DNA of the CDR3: TGTGCCTGGGTTGACAGGGAGGACTATGGCTACACCTTC. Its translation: CAWVDREDYGYTF.

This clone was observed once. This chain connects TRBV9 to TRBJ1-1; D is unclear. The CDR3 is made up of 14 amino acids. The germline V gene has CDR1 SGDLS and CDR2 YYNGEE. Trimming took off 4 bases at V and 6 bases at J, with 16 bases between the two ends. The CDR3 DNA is TGTGCCAGCAGCCCCCAATCCCTGAGTGCTGAAGCTTTCTTT. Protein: CASSPQSLSAEAFF. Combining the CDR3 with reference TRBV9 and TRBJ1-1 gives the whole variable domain DSGVTQTPKHLITATGQRVTLRCSPRSGDLSVYWYQQSLDQGLQFLIQYYNGEERAKGNILERFSAQQFPDLHSELNLSSLELGDSALYFCASSPQSLSAEAFFGQGTRLTVV.

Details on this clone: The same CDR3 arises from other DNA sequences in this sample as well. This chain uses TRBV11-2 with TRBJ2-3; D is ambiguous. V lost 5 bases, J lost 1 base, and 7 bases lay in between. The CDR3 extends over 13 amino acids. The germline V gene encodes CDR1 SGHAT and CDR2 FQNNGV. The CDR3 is CASSLPGTDTQYF. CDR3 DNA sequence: TGTGCCAGCAGCCTTCCCGGCACAGATACGCAGTATTTT.

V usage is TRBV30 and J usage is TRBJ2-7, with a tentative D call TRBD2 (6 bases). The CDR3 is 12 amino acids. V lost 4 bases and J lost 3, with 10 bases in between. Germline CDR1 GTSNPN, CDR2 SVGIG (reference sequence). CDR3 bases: TGTGCCTGGACTAGCGCGCGCTACGAGCAGTACTTC. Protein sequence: CAWTSARYEQYF. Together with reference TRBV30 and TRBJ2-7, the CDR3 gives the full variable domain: SQTIHQWPATLVQPVGSPLSLECTVEGTSNPNLYWYRQAAGRGLQLLFYSVGIGQISSEVPQNLSASRPQDRQFILSSKKLLLSDSGFYLCAWTSARYEQYFGPGTRLTVT.

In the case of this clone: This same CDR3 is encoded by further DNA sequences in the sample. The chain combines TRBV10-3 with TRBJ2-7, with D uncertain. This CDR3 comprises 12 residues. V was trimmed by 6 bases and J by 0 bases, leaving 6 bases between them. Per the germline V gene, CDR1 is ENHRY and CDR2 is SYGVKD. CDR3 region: CAISDNSYEQYF. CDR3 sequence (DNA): TGTGCCATCAGCGACAACTCCTACGAGCAGTACTTC.

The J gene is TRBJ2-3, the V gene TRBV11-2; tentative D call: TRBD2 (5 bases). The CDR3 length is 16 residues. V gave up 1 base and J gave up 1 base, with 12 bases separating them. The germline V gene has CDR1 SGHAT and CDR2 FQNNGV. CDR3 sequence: CASSLVSGKGTDTQYF. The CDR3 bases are TGTGCCAGCAGCTTAGTGTCGGGGAAGGGCACAGATACGCAGTATTTT.

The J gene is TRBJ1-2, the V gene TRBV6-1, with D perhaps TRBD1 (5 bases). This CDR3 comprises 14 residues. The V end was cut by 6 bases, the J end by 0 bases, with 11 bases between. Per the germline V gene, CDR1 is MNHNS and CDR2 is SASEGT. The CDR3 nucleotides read TGTGCCAGCAGCCGGGACGGTGCTAACTATGGCTACACCTTC. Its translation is CASSRDGANYGYTF.

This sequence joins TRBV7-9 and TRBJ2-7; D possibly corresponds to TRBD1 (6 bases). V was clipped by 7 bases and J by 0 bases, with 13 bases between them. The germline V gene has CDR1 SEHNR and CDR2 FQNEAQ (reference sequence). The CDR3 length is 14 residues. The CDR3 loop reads CASNLGANSYEQYF. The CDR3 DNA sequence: TGTGCCAGCAATCTGGGGGCAAACTCCTACGAGCAGTACTTC.

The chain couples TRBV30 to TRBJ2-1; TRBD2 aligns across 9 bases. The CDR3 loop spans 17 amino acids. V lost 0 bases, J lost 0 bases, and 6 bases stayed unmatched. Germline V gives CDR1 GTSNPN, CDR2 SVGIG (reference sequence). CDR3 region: CAWSVLAGLSSYNEQFF. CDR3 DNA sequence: TGTGCCTGGAGTGTTCTAGCGGGATTGAGCTCCTACAATGAGCAGTTCTTC.

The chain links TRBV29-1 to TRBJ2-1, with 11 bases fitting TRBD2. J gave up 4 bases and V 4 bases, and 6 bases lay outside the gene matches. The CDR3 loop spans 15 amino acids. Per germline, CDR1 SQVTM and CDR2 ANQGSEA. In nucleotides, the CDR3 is TGCAGCGTTGGGACACGACTAGCGGGGTACAATGAGCAGTTCTTC. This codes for CSVGTRLAGYNEQFF.

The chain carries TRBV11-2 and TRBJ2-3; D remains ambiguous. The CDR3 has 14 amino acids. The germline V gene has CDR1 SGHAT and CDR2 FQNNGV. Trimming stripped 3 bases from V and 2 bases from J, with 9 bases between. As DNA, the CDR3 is TGTGCCAGCAGCTTTTTCAGAAACACAGATACGCAGTATTTT. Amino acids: CASSFFRNTDTQYF. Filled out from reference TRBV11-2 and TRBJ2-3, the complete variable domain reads EAGVAQSPRYKIIEKRQSVAFWCNPISGHATLYWYQQILGQGPKLLIQFQNNGVVDDSQLPKDRFSAERLKGVDSTLKIQPAKLEDSAVYLCASSFFRNTDTQYFGPGTRLTVL.

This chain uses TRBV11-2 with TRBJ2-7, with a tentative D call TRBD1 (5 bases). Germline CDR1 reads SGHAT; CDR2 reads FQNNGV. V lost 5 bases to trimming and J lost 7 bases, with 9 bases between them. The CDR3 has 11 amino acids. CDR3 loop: CASSLKGEQYF. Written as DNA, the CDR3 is TGTGCCAGCAGCCTCAAGGGGGAGCAGTACTTC.

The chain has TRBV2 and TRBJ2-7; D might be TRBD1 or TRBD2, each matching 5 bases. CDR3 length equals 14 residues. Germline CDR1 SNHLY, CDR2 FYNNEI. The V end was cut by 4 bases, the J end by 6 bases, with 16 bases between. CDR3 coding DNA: TGTGCCAGCAGTGTACTCGGGGCAGGGAGCGAGCAGTACTTC. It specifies CASSVLGAGSEQYF.

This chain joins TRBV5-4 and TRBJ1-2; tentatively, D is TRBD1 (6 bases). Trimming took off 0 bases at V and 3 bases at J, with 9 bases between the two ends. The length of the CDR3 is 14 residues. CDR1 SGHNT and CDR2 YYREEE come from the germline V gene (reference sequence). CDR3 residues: CASSLDREDYGYTF. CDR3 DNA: TGTGCCAGCAGCTTGGACAGGGAGGACTATGGCTACACCTTC. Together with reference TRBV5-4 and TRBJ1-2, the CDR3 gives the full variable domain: ETGVTQSPTHLIKTRGQQVTLRCSSQSGHNTVSWYQQALGQGPQFIFQYYREEENGRGNFPPRFSGLQFPNYSSELNVNALELDDSALYLCASSLDREDYGYTFGSGTRLTVV.

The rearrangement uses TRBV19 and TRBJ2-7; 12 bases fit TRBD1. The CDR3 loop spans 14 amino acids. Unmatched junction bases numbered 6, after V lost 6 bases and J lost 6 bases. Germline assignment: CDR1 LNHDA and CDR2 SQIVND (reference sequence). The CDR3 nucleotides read TGTGCCAGTAGAGGGACAGGGGGCGGGTCCGAGCAGTACTTC. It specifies CASRGTGGGSEQYF.